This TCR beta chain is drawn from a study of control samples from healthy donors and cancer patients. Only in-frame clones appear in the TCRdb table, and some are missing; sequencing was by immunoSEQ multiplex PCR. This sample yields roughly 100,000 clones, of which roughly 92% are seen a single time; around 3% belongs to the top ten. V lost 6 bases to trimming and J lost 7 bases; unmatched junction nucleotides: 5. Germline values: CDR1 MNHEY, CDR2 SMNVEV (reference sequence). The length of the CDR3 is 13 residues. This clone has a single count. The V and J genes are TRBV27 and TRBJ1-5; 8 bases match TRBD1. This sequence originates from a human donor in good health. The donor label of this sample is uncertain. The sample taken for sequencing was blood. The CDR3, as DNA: TGTGCCAGCAGGGACAGGGCGGGACAGCCCCAGCATTTT. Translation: CASRDRAGQPQHF.